Sequencing of this T cell receptor (beta chain) was carried out in a study of identifying expanded T cells in peripheral blood. Overall study results and limits: Technical replicates showed around 1.2 changed clones; approximately 2 weeks about 16; four weeks 19.

Trimming shortened V by 2 bases and J by 3 bases, and 14 bases separated the two germline ends. The CDR3 spans 15 residues. Germline V gives CDR1 KGHSH, CDR2 LQKENI. Clones were read by immunoSEQ multiplex PCR, and TCRdb kept only the in-frame ones, dropping some. The table lists about 82,000 clones, around 90% of them singletons. During the collection period, no donor immune events like infections were recorded. Comment on this clone: Its antigen remains unidentified.

Sequences were obtained from blood. The V and J genes are TRBV18 and TRBJ2-7; possibly TRBD2 for D (5 bases). This TCR came from a person aged 18 to 70 in good health. This CDR3 is CASSPGRERCYEQYF. CDR3 in DNA: TGTGCCAGCTCACCAGGAAGGGAGCGGTGCTACGAGCAGTACTTC.